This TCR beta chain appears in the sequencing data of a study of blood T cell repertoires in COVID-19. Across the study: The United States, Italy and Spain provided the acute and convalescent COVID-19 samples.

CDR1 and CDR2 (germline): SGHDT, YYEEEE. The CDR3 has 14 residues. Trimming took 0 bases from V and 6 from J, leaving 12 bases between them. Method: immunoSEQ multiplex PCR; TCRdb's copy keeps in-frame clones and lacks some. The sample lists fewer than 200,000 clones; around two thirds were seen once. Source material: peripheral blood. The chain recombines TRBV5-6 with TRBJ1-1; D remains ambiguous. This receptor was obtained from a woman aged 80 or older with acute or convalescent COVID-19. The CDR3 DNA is TGTGCCAGCAGCTTGGAGGCAGCCAGCGCTGAAGCTTTCTTT. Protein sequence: CASSLEAASAEAFF.